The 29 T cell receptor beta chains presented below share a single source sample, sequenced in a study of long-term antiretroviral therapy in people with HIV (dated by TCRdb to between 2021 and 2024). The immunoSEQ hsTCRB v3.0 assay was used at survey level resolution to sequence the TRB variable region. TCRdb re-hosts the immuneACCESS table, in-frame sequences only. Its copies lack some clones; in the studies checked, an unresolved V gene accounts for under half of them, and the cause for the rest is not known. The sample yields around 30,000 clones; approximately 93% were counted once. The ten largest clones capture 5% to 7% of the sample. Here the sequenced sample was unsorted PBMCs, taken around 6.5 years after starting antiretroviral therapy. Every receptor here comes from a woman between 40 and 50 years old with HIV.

As DNA, the CDR3 is TGTGCCTGGAGGTCTAGCGGGTTACTCAATGAGCAGTTCTTC. Translated, it gives CAWRSSGLLNEQFF. This chain joins TRBV30 and TRBJ2-1; the match to TRBD2 covers 8 bases. The CDR3 covers 14 residues. Trimming took 3 bases from V and 6 from J; bases not matched to a gene: 7. Germline V lookup: CDR1 GTSNPN, CDR2 SVGIG (reference sequence).

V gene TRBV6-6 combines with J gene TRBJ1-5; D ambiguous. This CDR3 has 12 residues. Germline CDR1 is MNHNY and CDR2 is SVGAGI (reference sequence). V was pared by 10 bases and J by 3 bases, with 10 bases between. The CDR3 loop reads CATSPINQPQHF. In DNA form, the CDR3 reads TGTGCCACCTCGCCAATCAATCAGCCCCAGCATTTT.

CDR3 in amino acids: CASSQATGQGTQYF. The CDR3 DNA follows: TGCGCCAGCAGCCAGGCTACAGGGCAGGGTACGCAGTATTTT. This chain connects TRBV4-3 to TRBJ2-3, with a possible D match to TRBD1 (6 bases). Germline CDR1 reads LGHNA; CDR2 reads YSLEER. This CDR3 spans 14 amino acids. Trimming cost V 3 bases and J 8 bases, with 15 bases left between them.

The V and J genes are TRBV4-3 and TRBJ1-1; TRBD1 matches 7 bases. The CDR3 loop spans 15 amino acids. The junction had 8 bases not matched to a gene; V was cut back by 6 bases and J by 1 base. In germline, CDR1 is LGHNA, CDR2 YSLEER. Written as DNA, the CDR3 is TGCGCCAGCAGGAGGGCGGCAGGGGGGAACACTGAAGCTTTCTTT. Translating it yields CASRRAAGGNTEAFF.

In DNA form, the CDR3 reads TGTGCCAGCTCACCACGAATGACAGGGGGCAACAATTCACCCCTCCACTTT. This translates into CASSPRMTGGNNSPLHF. V and J are TRBV18 and TRBJ1-6; 10 positions agree with TRBD1. With V trimmed by 1 base and J by 7 bases, 7 bases remained unmatched. Germline V CDR1 and CDR2: KGHSH, LQKENI. The CDR3 runs to 17 residues.

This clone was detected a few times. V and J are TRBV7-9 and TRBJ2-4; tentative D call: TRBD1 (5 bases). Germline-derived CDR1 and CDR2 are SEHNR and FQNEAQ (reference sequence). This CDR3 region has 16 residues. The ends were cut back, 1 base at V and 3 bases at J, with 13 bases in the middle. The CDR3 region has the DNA TGTGCCAGCAGCTTAGGGGCAGGGCTTGACAAAAACATTCAGTACTTC. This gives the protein CASSLGAGLDKNIQYF.

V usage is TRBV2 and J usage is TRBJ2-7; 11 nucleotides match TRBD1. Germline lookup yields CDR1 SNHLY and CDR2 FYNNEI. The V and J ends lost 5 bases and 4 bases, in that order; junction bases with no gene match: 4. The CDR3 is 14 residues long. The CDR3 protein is CASSSGTGGYEQYF. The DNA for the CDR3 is TGTGCCAGCAGTTCCGGGACAGGGGGTTACGAGCAGTACTTC.

Here the CDR3 reads CASSQVQGVAHEQYF. The CDR3 nucleotides read TGTGCCAGCAGCCAAGTTCAGGGGGTTGCCCACGAGCAGTACTTC. This chain connects TRBV4-2 to TRBJ2-7; 7 nucleotides line up with TRBD1. Germline CDR1 is LGHNA and CDR2 is YNFKEQ. CDR3 length: 15 amino acids. V dropped 1 base and J dropped 5; count of bases not matched to a gene: 8.

The DNA of the CDR3 is TGTGCCAGCAGCCCGCTCTACGAGCAGTACTTC. Protein: CASSPLYEQYF. The chain employs TRBV7-9 and TRBJ2-7, with D unresolved. This CDR3 region has 11 residues. Per the germline V gene, CDR1 is SEHNR and CDR2 is FQNEAQ (reference sequence). V lost 5 bases and J 3 bases, leaving 5 bases between the germline ends.

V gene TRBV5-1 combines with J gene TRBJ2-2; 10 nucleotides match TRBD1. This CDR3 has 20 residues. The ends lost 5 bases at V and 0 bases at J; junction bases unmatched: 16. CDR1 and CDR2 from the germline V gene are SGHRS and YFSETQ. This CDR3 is CASSSPRGQGGSANTGELFF. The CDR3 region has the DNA TGCGCCAGCAGTTCCCCACGTGGACAGGGGGGGTCGGCGAACACCGGGGAGCTGTTTTTT.

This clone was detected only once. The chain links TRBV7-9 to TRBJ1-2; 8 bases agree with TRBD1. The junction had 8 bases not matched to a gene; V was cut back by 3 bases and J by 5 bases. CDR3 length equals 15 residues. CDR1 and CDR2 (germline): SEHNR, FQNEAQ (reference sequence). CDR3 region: CASSFRDRPLYGYTF. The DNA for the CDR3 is TGTGCCAGCAGCTTCCGGGACAGGCCACTTTATGGCTACACCTTC. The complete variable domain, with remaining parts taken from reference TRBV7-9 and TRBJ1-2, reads DTGVSQNPRHKITKRGQNVTFRCDPISEHNRLYWYRQTLGQGPEFLTYFQNEAQLEKSRLLSDRFSAERPKGSFSTLEIQRTEQGDSAMYLCASSFRDRPLYGYTFGSGTRLTVV.

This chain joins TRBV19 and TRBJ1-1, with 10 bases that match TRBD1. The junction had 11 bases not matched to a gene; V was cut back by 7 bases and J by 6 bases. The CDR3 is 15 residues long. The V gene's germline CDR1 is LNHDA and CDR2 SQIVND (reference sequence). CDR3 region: CASTPRVDRGPEAFF. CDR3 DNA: TGTGCCAGTACCCCCCGGGTAGACAGGGGGCCTGAAGCTTTCTTT. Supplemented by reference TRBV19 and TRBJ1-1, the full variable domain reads DGGITQSPKYLFRKEGQNVTLSCEQNLNHDAMYWYRQDPGQGLRLIYYSQIVNDFQKGDIAEGYSVSREKKESFPLTVTSAQKNPTAFYLCASTPRVDRGPEAFFGQGTRLTVV.

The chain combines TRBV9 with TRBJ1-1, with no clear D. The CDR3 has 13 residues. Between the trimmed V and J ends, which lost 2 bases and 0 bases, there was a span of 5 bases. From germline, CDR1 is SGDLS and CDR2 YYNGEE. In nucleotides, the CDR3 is TGTGCCAGCAGCGTTGAAATGAACACTGAAGCTTTCTTT. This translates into CASSVEMNTEAFF.

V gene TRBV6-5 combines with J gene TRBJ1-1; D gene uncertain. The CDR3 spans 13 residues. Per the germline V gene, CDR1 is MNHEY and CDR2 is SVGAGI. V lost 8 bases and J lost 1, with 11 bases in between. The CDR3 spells CASVKMGNTEAFF. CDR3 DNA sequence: TGTGCCAGCGTCAAGATGGGGAACACTGAAGCTTTCTTT.

The CDR3 sequence: CARTPTPPRADGYTF. In DNA, the CDR3 is TGTGCCAGAACCCCCACCCCCCCCAGGGCTGATGGCTACACCTTC. J is TRBJ1-2 and V is TRBV5-3, with D possibly TRBD1 on 5 matching bases. TRBV5-3 is sorted into the ORF group, with uncertain function. V lost 6 bases, J lost 6 bases, and 21 bases lay in between. The CDR3 contains 15 residues.

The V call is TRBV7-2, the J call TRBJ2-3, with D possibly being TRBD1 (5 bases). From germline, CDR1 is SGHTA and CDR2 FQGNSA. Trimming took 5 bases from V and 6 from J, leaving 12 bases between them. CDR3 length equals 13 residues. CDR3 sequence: CASSGARSDTQYF. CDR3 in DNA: TGTGCCAGCAGCGGGGCGCGATCCGATACGCAGTATTTT.

As DNA, the CDR3 is TGCAGCGGGACCCGGACGGGGGTTAAGGGCACTGAAGCTTTCTTT. It specifies CSGTRTGVKGTEAFF. The chain recombines TRBV29-1 with TRBJ1-1; D may be TRBD1 (5 bases). The V end lost 7 bases, the J end lost 4 bases, and 22 bases lay between the germline ends. CDR3 size: 15 residues. CDR1 is SQVTM and CDR2 is ANQGSEA in the germline V gene.

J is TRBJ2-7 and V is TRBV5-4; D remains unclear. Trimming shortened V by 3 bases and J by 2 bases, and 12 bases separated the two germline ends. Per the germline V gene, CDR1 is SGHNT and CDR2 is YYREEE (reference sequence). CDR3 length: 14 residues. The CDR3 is CASSSLDGPYEQYF. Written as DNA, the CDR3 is TGTGCCAGCAGCTCCCTAGACGGTCCCTACGAGCAGTACTTC. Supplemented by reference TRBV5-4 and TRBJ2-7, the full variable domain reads ETGVTQSPTHLIKTRGQQVTLRCSSQSGHNTVSWYQQALGQGPQFIFQYYREEENGRGNFPPRFSGLQFPNYSSELNVNALELDDSALYLCASSSLDGPYEQYFGPGTRLTVT.

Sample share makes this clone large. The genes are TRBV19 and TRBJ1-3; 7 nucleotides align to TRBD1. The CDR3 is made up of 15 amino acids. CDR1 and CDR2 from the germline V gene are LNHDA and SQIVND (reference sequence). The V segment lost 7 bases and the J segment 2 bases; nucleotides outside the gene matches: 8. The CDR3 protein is CASIDITGAGNTIYF. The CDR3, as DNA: TGTGCCAGTATCGACATCACAGGGGCTGGAAACACCATATATTTT.

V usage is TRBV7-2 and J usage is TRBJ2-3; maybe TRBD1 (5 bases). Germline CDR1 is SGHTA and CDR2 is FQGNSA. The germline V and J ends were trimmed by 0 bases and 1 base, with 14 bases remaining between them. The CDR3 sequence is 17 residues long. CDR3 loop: CASSLALLWGGTDTQYF. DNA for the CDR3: TGTGCCAGCAGCTTAGCGCTCTTGTGGGGCGGCACAGATACGCAGTATTTT.

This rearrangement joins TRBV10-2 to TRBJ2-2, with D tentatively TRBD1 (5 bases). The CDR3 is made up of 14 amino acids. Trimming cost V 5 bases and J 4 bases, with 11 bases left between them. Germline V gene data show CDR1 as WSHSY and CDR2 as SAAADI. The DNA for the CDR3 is TGCGCCAGCAGTAGACAGCAATCCACCGGGGAGCTGTTTTTT. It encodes CASSRQQSTGELFF.

The CDR3 region is CASSDRGTNYGYTF. The CDR3 DNA is TGTGCCAGCAGTGATCGTGGGACTAACTATGGCTACACCTTC. This rearrangement joins TRBV2 to TRBJ1-2; D is unclear. The CDR3 totals 14 residues. Trimming removed 3 bases at V and 0 bases at J, with 8 bases between. Per the germline V gene, CDR1 is SNHLY and CDR2 is FYNNEI.

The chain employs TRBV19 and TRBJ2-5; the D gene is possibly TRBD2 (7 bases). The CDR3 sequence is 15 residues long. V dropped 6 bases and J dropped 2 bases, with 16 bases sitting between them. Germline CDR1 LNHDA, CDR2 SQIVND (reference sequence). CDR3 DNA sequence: TGTGCCAGTAGCTGGAAGGGGGGGCCTCAAGAGACCCAGTACTTC. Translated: CASSWKGGPQETQYF.

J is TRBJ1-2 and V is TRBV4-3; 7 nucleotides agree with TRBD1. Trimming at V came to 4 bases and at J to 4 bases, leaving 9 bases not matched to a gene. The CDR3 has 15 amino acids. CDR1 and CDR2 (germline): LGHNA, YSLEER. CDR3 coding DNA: TGCGCCAGCAGCCCCGAAAGGACAGGTCGCTATGGCTACACCTTC. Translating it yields CASSPERTGRYGYTF.

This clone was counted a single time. CDR3 nucleotides: TGTGCCAGCAGTCTCCAGGGCAGTCAAGAGACCCAGTACTTC. Amino acid sequence: CASSLQGSQETQYF. The chain combines TRBV2 with TRBJ2-5; a possible D gene is TRBD1 (5 bases). Germline V gene sequence: CDR1 SNHLY, CDR2 FYNNEI. CDR3 length equals 14 residues. The ends were cut back, 5 bases at V and 2 bases at J, with 12 bases in the middle. The variable domain in full, with the rest retrieved from reference TRBV2 and TRBJ2-5, is EPEVTQTPSHQVTQMGQEVILRCVPISNHLYFYWYRQILGQKVEFLVSFYNNEISEKSEIFDDQFSVERPDGSNFTLKIRSTKLEDSAMYFCASSLQGSQETQYFGPGTRLLVL.

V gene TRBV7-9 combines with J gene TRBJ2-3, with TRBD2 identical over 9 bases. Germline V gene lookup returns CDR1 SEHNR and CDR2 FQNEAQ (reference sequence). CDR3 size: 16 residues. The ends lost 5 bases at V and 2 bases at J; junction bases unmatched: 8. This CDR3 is CASSPGTSSFTDTQYF. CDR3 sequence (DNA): TGTGCCAGCAGCCCAGGGACTAGCTCCTTCACAGATACGCAGTATTTT.

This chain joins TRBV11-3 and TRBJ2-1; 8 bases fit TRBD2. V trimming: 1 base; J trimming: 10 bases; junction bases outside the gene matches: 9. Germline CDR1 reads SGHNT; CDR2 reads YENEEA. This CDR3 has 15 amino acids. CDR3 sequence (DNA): TGTGCCAGCAGCTTAGGCGGGGGGACTTCTTGGGAGCAGTTCTTC. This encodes CASSLGGGTSWEQFF.

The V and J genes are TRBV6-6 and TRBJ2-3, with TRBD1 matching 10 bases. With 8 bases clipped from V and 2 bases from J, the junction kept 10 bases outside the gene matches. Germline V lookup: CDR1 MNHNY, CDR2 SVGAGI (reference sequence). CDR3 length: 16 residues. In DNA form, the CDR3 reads TGTGCCAGCTTATATGGGACAGGGGCGACCACAGATACGCAGTATTTT. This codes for CASLYGTGATTDTQYF.

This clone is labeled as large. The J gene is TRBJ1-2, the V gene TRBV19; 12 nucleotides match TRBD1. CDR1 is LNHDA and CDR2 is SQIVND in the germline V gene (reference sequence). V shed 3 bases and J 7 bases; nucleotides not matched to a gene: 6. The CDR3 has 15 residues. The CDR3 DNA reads TGTGCCAGTAGTATGGGACAGGGGGCGACGGTTGGCTACACCTTC. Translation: CASSMGQGATVGYTF.